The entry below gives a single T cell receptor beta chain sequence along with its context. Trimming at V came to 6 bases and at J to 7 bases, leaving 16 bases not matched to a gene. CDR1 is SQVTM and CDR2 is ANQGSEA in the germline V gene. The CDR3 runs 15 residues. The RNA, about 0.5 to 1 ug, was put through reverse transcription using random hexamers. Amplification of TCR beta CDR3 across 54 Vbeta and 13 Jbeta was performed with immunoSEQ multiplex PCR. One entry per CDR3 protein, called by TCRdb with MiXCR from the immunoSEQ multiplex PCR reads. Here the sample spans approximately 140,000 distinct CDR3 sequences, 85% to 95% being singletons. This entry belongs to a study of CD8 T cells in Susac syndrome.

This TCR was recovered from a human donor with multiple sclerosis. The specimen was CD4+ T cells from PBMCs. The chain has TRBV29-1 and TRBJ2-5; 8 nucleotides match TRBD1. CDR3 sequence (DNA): TGCAGCGTATCCGAATTCAGGGGGCAGAGCGGGACCCAGTACTTC. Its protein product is CSVSEFRGQSGTQYF.